Below, 3 T cell receptor beta chains from the same sample are listed, as sequenced in a study of shared clonotypes between healthy human individuals (dated by TCRdb to the early 2020s). Library preparation was by the immunoSEQ multiplex PCR assay. This is the immuneACCESS table as TCRdb keeps it, with only in-frame sequences that have V and J called. A part of the clones is gone; compared with another copy, unresolved V genes explain less than half, and the rest is unexplained. The sample records about 490,000 clones, approximately 79% of which are singletons. The ten biggest clones cover about an eighth of the sample. What was sequenced was PBMCs. These receptors originate from a woman in her 40s in good health. Some clones in this sample may be carry-over from other donors' samples.

The J gene is TRBJ1-4, the V gene TRBV11-2; D remains unclear. V was clipped by 0 bases and J by 10 bases, with 12 bases between them. The germline CDR1 and CDR2 sequences are SGHAT and FQNNGV. The CDR3 loop spans 14 amino acids. This chain's CDR3 is CASSLEIGEGKLFF. In DNA form, the CDR3 reads TGTGCCAGCAGCTTAGAGATCGGGGAGGGAAAACTGTTTTTT.

The chain has TRBV5-3 and TRBJ2-5; TRBD2 is a possible D gene (6 bases). TRBJ2-7 matches the DNA end more closely, so the J call is doubtful. Being an ORF, TRBV5-3 has a function that is uncertain. The CDR3 runs 17 residues. CDR3 DNA sequence: TGTGCCAGAAGCTTGGAATGTGCGGGACGCCGATTCAACGAGCAGTACTTC. It codes for CARSLECAGRRFNEQYF.

This clone appeared a single time. This rearrangement joins TRBV5-1 to TRBJ2-1, with a tentative D call TRBD2 (6 bases). Trimming left V 0 bases short and J 0 bases short, with 10 bases between. CDR3 length: 16 residues. Germline loops: CDR1 SGHRS, CDR2 YFSETQ. In nucleotides, the CDR3 is TGCGCCAGCAGCTTGGGAGGGACTCTCTCCTACAATGAGCAGTTCTTC. Encoded protein: CASSLGGTLSYNEQFF. The variable domain in full, with the rest retrieved from reference TRBV5-1 and TRBJ2-1, is KAGVTQTPRYLIKTRGQQVTLSCSPISGHRSVSWYQQTPGQGLQFLFEYFSETQRNKGNFPGRFSGRQFSNSRSEMNVSTLELGDSALYLCASSLGGTLSYNEQFFGPGTRLTVL.